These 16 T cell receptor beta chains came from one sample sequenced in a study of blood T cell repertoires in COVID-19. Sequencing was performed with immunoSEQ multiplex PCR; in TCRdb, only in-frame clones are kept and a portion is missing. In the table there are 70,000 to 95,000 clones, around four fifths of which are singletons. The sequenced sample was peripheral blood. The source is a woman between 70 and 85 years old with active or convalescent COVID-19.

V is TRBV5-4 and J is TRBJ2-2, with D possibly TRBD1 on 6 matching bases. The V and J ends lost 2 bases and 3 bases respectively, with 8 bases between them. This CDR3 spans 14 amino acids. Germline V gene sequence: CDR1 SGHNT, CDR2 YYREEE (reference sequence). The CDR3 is CASSLGGDTGELFF. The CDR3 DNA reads TGTGCCAGCAGCTTAGGGGGTGACACCGGGGAGCTGTTTTTT.

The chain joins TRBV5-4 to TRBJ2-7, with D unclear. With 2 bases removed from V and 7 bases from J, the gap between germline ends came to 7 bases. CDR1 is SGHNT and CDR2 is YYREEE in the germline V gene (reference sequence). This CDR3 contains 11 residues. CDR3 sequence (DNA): TGTGCCAGCAGCTTTCTCGGGGAGCAGTACTTC. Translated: CASSFLGEQYF.

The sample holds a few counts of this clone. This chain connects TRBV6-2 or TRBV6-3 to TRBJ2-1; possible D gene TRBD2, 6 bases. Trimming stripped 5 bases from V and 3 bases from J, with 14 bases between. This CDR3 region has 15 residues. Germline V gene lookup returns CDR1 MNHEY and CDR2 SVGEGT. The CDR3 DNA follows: TGTGCCAGCAGTCAACAGGCCGGGAGCTACAATGAGCAGTTCTTC. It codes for CASSQQAGSYNEQFF.

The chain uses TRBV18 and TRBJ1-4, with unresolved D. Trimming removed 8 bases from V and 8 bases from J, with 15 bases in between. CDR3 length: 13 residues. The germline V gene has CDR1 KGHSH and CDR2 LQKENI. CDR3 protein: CASRFSTDEKLFF. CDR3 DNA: TGTGCCAGCCGTTTTTCTACAGACGAAAAACTGTTTTTT.

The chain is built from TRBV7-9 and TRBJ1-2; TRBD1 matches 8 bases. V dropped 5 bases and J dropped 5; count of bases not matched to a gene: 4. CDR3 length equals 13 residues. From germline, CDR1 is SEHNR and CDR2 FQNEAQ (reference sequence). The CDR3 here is CASSLGTGYGYTF. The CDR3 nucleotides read TGTGCCAGCAGCCTCGGGACAGGTTATGGCTACACCTTC.

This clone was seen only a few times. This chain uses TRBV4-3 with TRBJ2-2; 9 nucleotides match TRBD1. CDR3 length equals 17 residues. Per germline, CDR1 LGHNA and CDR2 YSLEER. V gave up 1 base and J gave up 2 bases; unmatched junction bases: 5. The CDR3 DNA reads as TGCGCCAGCAGCCAAGCGACAGGGGGGGTTAACACCGGGGAGCTGTTTTTT. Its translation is CASSQATGGVNTGELFF.

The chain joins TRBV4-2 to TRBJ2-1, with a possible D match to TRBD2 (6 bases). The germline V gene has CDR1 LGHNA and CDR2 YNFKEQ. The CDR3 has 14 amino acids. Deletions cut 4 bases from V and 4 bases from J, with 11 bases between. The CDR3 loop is CASSRTTSYNEQFF. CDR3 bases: TGTGCCAGCAGCCGGACTACGTCGTACAATGAGCAGTTCTTC.

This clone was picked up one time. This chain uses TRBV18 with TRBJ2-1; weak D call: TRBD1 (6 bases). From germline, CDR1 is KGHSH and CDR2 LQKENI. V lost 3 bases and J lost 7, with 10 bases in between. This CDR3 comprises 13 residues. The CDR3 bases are TGTGCCAGCTCACCGTGGGGGCAGAATGAGCAGTTCTTC. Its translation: CASSPWGQNEQFF.

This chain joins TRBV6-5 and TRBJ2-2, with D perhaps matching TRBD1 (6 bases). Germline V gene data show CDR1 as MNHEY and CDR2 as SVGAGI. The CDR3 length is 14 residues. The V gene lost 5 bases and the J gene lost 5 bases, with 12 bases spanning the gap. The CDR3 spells CASSTGIMTGELFF. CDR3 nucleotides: TGTGCCAGCAGTACAGGGATTATGACCGGGGAGCTGTTTTTT.

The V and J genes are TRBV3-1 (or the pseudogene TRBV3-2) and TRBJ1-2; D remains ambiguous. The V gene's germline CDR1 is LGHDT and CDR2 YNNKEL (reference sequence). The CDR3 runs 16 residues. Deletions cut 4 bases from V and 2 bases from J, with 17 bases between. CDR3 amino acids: CASSPFGLAVNYGYTF. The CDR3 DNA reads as TGTGCCAGCAGCCCGTTCGGGCTAGCGGTCAACTATGGCTACACCTTC.

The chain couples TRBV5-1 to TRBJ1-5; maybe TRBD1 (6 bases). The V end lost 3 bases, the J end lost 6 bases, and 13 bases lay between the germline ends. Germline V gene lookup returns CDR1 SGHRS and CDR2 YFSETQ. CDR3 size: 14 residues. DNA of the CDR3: TGCGCCAGCAGCTCGGGTGGGGGGGCTCAGCCCCAGCATTTT. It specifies CASSSGGGAQPQHF.

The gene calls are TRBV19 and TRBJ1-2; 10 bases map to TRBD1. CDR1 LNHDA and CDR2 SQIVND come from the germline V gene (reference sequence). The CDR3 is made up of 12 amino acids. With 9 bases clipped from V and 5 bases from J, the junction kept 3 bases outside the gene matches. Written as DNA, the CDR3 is TGTGCCAGCGGGACAGGGGATTATGGCTACACCTTC. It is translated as CASGTGDYGYTF.

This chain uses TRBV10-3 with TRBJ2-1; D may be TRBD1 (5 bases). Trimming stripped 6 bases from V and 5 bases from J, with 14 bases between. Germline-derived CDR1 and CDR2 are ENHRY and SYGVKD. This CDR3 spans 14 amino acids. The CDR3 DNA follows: TGTGCCATCAGCTCAGGGTTGGAGAACAATGAGCAGTTCTTC. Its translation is CAISSGLENNEQFF.

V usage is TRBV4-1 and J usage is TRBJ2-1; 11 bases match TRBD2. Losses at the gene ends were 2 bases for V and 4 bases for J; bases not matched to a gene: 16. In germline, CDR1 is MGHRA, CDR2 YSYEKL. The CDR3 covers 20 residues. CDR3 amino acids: CASSQRDSKTSGGTYNEQFF. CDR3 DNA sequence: TGCGCCAGCAGCCAACGTGACTCAAAAACTAGCGGGGGAACATACAATGAGCAGTTCTTC.

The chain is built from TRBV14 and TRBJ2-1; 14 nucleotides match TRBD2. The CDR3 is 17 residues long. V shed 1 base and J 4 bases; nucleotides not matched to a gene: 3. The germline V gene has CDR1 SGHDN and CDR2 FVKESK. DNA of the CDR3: TGTGCCAGCAGCCAAGGACTAGCGGGGGGGATATACAATGAGCAGTTCTTC. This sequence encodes CASSQGLAGGIYNEQFF.

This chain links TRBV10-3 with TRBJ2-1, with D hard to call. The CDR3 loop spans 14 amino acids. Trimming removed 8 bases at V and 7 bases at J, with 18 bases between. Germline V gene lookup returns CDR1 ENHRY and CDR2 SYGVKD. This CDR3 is CAIRPRTSPNEQFF. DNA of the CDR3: TGTGCCATCCGCCCGCGAACTTCTCCAAATGAGCAGTTCTTC.